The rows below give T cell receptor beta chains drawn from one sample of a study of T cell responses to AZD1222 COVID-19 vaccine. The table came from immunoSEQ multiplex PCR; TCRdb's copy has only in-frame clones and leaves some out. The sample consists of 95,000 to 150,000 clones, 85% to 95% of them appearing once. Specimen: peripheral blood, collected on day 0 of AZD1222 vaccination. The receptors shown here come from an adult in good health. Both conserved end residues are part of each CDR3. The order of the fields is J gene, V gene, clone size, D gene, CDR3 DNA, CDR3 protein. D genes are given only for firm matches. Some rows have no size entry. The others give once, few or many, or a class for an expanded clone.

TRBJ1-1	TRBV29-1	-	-	TGCAGCGTTGAGGGCACGAACACTGAAGCTTTCTTT	CSVEGTNTEAFF
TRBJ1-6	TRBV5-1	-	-	TGCGCCAGCAGGTTCGGGACAAATGTGGGAGTTAATTCACCCCTCCACTTT	CASRFGTNVGVNSPLHF
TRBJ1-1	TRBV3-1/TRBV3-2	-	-	TGTGCCAGCAGCCCCCTCGTTGAGAACACTGAAGCTTTCTTT	CASSPLVENTEAFF
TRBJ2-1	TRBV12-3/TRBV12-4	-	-	TGTGCCAGCAGTTTAGGTGGGAGCAATGAGCAGTTCTTC	CASSLGGSNEQFF
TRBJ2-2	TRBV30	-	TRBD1	TGTGCCTGGAGTTTCAGGGGGCCCGGGGAGCTGTTTTTT	CAWSFRGPGELFF
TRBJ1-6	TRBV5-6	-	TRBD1	TGTGCCAGCAGCTTGAAGGCAGGGGGCCCCTATAATTCACCCCTCCACTTT	CASSLKAGGPYNSPLHF
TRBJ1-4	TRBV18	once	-	TGTGCCAGCTCACCGAACCCTCGGGGGCTAAATGAAAAACTGTTTTTT	CASSPNPRGLNEKLFF
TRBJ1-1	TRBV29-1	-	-	TGCAGCGTTGAAACACGAATGAACACTGAAGCTTTCTTT	CSVETRMNTEAFF
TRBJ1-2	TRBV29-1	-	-	TGCAGCGTTGGAGGATCACAGGATAACTATGGCTACACCTTC	CSVGGSQDNYGYTF
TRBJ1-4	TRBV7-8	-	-	TGTGCCAGCAGCTTGGGGGGCTCTAATGAAAAACTGTTTTTT	CASSLGGSNEKLFF
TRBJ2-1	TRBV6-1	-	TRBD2	TGTGCCAGCAGTGAACGAACTAGCGGGGGGGCCCGGGTCAATGAGCAGTTCTTC	CASSERTSGGARVNEQFF
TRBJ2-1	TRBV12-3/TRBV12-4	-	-	TGTGCCAGCAGAATCCAGACCCTCGGAGAGCAGTTCTTC	CASRIQTLGEQFF
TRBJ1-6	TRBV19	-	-	TGTGCCAGTAGTATTGGGCCTCCCCGGTCACCCCTCCACTTT	CASSIGPPRSPLHF
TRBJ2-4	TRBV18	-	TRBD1	TGTGCCAGCTCACCGACAGGGTTAGCCAAAAACATTCAGTACTTC	CASSPTGLAKNIQYF
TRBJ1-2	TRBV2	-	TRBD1	TGTGCCAGCAGCCGTGGACAGGGGGCCGGTGGCTACACCTTC	CASSRGQGAGGYTF
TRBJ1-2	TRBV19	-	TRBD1	TGTGCCAGCAAAGACAGGGTGTTTGCTAACTATGGCTACACCTTC	CASKDRVFANYGYTF
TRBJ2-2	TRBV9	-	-	TGTGCCAGCAGCTTCAGAGGGGACCTGCCGAGTACCGGGGAGCTGTTTTTT	CASSFRGDLPSTGELFF
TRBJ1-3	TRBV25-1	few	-	TGTGCCAGCAGTGCCAGTATAGGAAACACCATATATTTT	CASSASIGNTIYF
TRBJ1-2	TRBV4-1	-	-	TGCGCCAGCAGCCAAGGGGCAGGGCTACGGGAGGACTATGGCTACACCTTC	CASSQGAGLREDYGYTF
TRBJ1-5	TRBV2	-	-	TGTGCCAGCAGTGAATCGGACAGTACAGGCAATCAGCCCCAGCATTTT	CASSESDSTGNQPQHF
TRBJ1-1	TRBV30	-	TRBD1	TGTGCCTGGAGCCGACAATCAGGGGGCGTCGAAGCTTTCTTT	CAWSRQSGGVEAFF
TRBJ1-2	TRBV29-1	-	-	TGCAGCGTTGAGATAAACTATGGCTACACCTTC	CSVEINYGYTF
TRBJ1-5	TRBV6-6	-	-	TGTGCCAGCAGCGACAATTATAGCAATCAGCCCCAGCATTTT	CASSDNYSNQPQHF
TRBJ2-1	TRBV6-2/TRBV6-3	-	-	TGTGCCAGCAGTTTCATTTCCAATGAGCAGTTCTTC	CASSFISNEQFF
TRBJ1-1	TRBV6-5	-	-	TGTGCCAGCAGTTACTCGTCGGGGTTGGGCACTGAAGCTTTCTTT	CASSYSSGLGTEAFF
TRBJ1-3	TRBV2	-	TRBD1	TGTGCCAGCAGGGAAACAGGGGGCTCTGGAAACACCATATATTTT	CASRETGGSGNTIYF
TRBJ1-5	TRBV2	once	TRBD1	TGTGCCAGCACCCAGGGGGGGTCCGGCAATCAGCCCCAGCATTTT	CASTQGGSGNQPQHF
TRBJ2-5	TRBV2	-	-	TGTGCCAGTGCTGGCGGGCAAGAGACCCAGTACTTC	CASAGGQETQYF
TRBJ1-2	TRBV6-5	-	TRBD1	TGTGCCAGCAGTTACAATACAGGGGGTTACTATGGCTACACCTTC	CASSYNTGGYYGYTF
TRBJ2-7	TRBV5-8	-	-	TGTGCCAGCAGCCCCAGGGCCTACGAGCAGTACTTC	CASSPRAYEQYF
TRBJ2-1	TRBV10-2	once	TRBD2	TGCGCCAGCAGTGAGTCGGCTGGCGGGAGGCTCTACAATGAGCAGTTCTTC	CASSESAGGRLYNEQFF
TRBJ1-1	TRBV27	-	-	TGTGCCAGCAGGTTATCTCAGGATAACACTGAAGCTTTCTTT	CASRLSQDNTEAFF
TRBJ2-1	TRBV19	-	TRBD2	TGTGCCAGTAGTATAGGTAGCGGGGGCCGCGAGCAGTTCTTC	CASSIGSGGREQFF
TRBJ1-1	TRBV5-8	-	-	TGTGCCAGCAGCCGGAGGGGGGCGCGTATGAACACTGAAGCTTTCTTT	CASSRRGARMNTEAFF
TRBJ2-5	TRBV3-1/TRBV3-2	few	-	TGTGCCAGCAGTCGAAGCGCCCAAGAGACCCAGTACTTC	CASSRSAQETQYF
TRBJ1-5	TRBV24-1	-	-	TGTGCCACCAGTAGGGGGGACGCCACTAGCAATCAGCCCCAGCATTTT	CATSRGDATSNQPQHF
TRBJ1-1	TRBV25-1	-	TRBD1	TGTGCCAGCAGTCCCCTTGGGACAGGGGCCACTGAAGCTTTCTTT	CASSPLGTGATEAFF
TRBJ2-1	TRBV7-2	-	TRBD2	TGTGCCAGCAGCTTAGTTGGGGACAGCGGGAGGGTTGGGAATGAGCAGTTCTTC	CASSLVGDSGRVGNEQFF
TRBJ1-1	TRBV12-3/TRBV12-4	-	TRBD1	TGTGCCAGCAGTTATGGGACAGGAGGGCGAGCTTTCTTT	CASSYGTGGRAFF
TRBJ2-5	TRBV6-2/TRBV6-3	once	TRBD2	TGTGCCAGCAGTTCCCAACCCGGACTAGCGGGGGAACAAGAGACCCAGTACTTC	CASSSQPGLAGEQETQYF
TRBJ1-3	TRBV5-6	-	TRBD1	TGTGCCAGCAGCGACTGGACAGGGGGCGTTGGAAACACCATATATTTT	CASSDWTGGVGNTIYF
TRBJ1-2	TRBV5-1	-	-	TGCGCCAGCAGCCCGGACAGCTCCAGCTATGGCTACACCTTC	CASSPDSSSYGYTF
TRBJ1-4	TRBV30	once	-	TGTGCCTGGAGTGTCTCAGAAAAACTGTTTTTT	CAWSVSEKLFF
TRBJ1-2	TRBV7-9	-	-	TGTGCCAGCATGGCCCCCGGCAGTAACTATGGCTACACCTTC	CASMAPGSNYGYTF
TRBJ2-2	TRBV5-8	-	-	TGTGCCAGCAGCCGGACTTCGAACACCGGGGAGCTGTTTTTT	CASSRTSNTGELFF
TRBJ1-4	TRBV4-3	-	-	TGCGCCAGCAGCCAAGATCAGGGGCCGGTCTCTAATGAAAAACTGTTTTTT	CASSQDQGPVSNEKLFF
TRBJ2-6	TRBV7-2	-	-	TGTGCCAGCAGCCCGCAGGCGACCTCTGGGGCCAACGTCCTGACTTTC	CASSPQATSGANVLTF
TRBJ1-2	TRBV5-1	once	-	TGCGCCAGCAGCCTGAATTCAGACTATGGCTACACCTTC	CASSLNSDYGYTF
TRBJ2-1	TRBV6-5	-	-	TGTGCCAGCCGACGCGGAGGGGGTGGCAATGAGCAGTTCTTC	CASRRGGGGNEQFF
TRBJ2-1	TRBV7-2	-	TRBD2	TGTGCCAGCAGCCCACAGGCGGGAGGGCCGCGTAATGAGCAGTTCTTC	CASSPQAGGPRNEQFF
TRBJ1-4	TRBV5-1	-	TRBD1	TGCGCCAGCAGGGGACAGGGATCTGGTGAAAAACTGTTTTTT	CASRGQGSGEKLFF
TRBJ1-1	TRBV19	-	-	TGTGCCAGTAGTATAGGGGGGACGAACACTGAAGCTTTCTTT	CASSIGGTNTEAFF
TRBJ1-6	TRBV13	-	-	TGTGCCAGCAGCATCGGACCGATTTATAATTCACCCCTCCACTTT	CASSIGPIYNSPLHF
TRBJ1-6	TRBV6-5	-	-	TGTGCCAGCAGTTACTCCGGGACGGCAAATTCACCCCTCCACTTT	CASSYSGTANSPLHF
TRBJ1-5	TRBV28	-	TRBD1	TGTGCCAGCAGTTCCGCGGACAGGGCCCAGCCCCAGCATTTT	CASSSADRAQPQHF